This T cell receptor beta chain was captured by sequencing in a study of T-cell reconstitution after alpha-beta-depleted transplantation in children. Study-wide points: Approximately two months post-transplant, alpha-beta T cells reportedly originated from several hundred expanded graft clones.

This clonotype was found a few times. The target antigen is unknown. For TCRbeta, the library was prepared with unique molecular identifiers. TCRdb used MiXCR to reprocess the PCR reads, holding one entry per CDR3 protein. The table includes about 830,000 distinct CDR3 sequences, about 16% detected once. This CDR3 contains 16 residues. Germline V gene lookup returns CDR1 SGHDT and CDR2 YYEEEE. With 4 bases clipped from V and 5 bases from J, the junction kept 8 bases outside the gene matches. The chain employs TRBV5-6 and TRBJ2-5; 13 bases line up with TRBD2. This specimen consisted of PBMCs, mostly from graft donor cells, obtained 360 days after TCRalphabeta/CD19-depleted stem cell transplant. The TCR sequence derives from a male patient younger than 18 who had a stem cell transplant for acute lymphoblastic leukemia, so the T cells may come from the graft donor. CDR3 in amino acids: CASSKTSGGSVETQYF. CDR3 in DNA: TGTGCCAGCAGCAAGACTAGCGGGGGGTCGGTTGAGACCCAGTACTTC.